Presented here are 3 T cell receptor beta chains from one specimen sequenced in a study of T cells after yellow fever vaccination. One entry per CDR3 protein, called by TCRdb with MiXCR from the 5' RACE reads. This sample carries approximately 300,000 distinct CDR3 sequences, 7.5% to 9% of them seen once, and the ten largest clones take over 15%. Material: PBMCs, obtained on the day of the first yellow fever vaccination. These TCRs come from a man aged 18 to 29 who received the YFV17D yellow fever vaccine.

This clonotype turned up a few times. The V gene is TRBV6-5, the J gene TRBJ1-5; possibly TRBD1 for D (5 bases). The CDR3 loop spans 14 amino acids. Trimming removed 4 bases from V and 3 bases from J, with 10 bases in between. Germline V CDR1 and CDR2: MNHEY, SVGAGI. Here the CDR3 reads CASSWGRINQPQHF. The DNA of the CDR3 is TGTGCCAGCAGTTGGGGACGGATCAATCAGCCCCAGCATTTT.

This clonotype was seen more than once but under ten times. The chain links TRBV6-1 to TRBJ1-5; tentative D call: TRBD1 (6 bases). Between the trimmed V and J ends, which lost 10 bases and 8 bases, there was a span of 21 bases. The CDR3 consists of 14 residues. CDR1 and CDR2 from the germline V gene are MNHNS and SASEGT. The CDR3 here is CATRGRQGLEPQHF. CDR3 DNA: TGTGCCACCCGGGGAAGGCAGGGGCTCGAGCCCCAGCATTTT.

This clonotype was detected a few times. This chain uses TRBV6-5 with TRBJ1-5; 8 positions agree with TRBD1. V was clipped by 2 bases and J by 7 bases; unmatched bases: 7. This CDR3 has 15 amino acids. Germline CDR1 and CDR2: MNHEY and SVGAGI. The CDR3 coding sequence is TGTGCCAGCAGTTACGGAGGACAGGGCCAGCAGCCCCAGCATTTT. Amino acids: CASSYGGQGQQPQHF.